This is a list of T cell receptor beta chains from one sample in a study of blood T cells in healthy people across ages. TCRdb re-derived calls from the 5' RACE reads in MiXCR, one entry per CDR3 protein. The sample records hundreds of thousands of distinct CDR3 sequences, 60% to 80% being singletons. The specimen was blood. The receptors shown here come from a man aged 30 to 45 in good health. CDR3s include the opening cysteine and the closing phenylalanine or tryptophan. Fields, in order: CDR3 DNA, CDR3 protein, D gene, clone size, V gene, J gene. A D gene is named only where the DNA matches it firmly. The size field is filled for only some rows; it gives once, few, many or a size class.

CDR3 DNA: TGCAGTGTTCTTAGCGGAGACGGCGAGCAGTACTTC
CDR3 protein: CSVLSGDGEQYF
D gene: -
clone size: -
V gene: TRBV20-1
J gene: TRBJ2-7

CDR3 DNA: TGTGCCAGCAGTTTCTTTGAGGGGGAGGGCTACACCTTC
CDR3 protein: CASSFFEGEGYTF
D gene: -
clone size: few
V gene: TRBV12-3/TRBV12-4
J gene: TRBJ1-2

CDR3 DNA: TGTGCCAGTAGCCGGGACAGCCAAGAGACCCAGTTCTTC
CDR3 protein: CASSRDSQETQFF
D gene: TRBD1
clone size: -
V gene: TRBV19
J gene: TRBJ2-1

CDR3 DNA: TGCAGCGTATCCGGGCTCCAAGAGACCCAGTACTTC
CDR3 protein: CSVSGLQETQYF
D gene: -
clone size: -
V gene: TRBV29-1
J gene: TRBJ2-5

CDR3 DNA: TGCAGCGTTGCCGGGATTGTAGCCAAAAACATTCAGTACTTC
CDR3 protein: CSVAGIVAKNIQYF
D gene: -
clone size: -
V gene: TRBV29-1
J gene: TRBJ2-4

CDR3 DNA: TGCAGTGCTAGAGCACAGGGGCACTACTACGAGCAGTACTTC
CDR3 protein: CSARAQGHYYEQYF
D gene: TRBD1
clone size: -
V gene: TRBV20-1
J gene: TRBJ2-7

CDR3 DNA: TGTGCCAGCAGCTTAGAGGCAGTTGGGGAGCAGTACTTC
CDR3 protein: CASSLEAVGEQYF
D gene: -
clone size: -
V gene: TRBV7-2
J gene: TRBJ2-7

CDR3 DNA: TGTGCCAGCAGCTCTTCCGGGGGCTCTGGGGCCAACGTCCTGACTTTC
CDR3 protein: CASSSSGGSGANVLTF
D gene: -
clone size: few
V gene: TRBV7-2
J gene: TRBJ2-6

CDR3 DNA: TGTGCCAGCAGTTTGTCACCGGGGGCGCATGGCTACACCTTC
CDR3 protein: CASSLSPGAHGYTF
D gene: -
clone size: once
V gene: TRBV12-3/TRBV12-4
J gene: TRBJ1-2

CDR3 DNA: TGTGCCAGCAGTCCCCGGGGGGGGCGGGAAAAACTGTTTTTT
CDR3 protein: CASSPRGGREKLFF
D gene: -
clone size: -
V gene: TRBV6-5
J gene: TRBJ1-4

CDR3 DNA: TGCGCCAGCAGCCAAGATTGGGCTAGCGGGGGGGGGAATGAGCAGTTCTTC
CDR3 protein: CASSQDWASGGGNEQFF
D gene: TRBD2
clone size: few
V gene: TRBV4-3
J gene: TRBJ2-1

CDR3 DNA: TGTGCCAGCAGCCCCCCTACGGGACGGCCCGTCAAGACCCAGTACTTC
CDR3 protein: CASSPPTGRPVKTQYF
D gene: -
clone size: few
V gene: TRBV7-2
J gene: TRBJ2-5

CDR3 DNA: TGTGCCAGCATCCGGGACCTCCCATACGAGCAGTACTTC
CDR3 protein: CASIRDLPYEQYF
D gene: -
clone size: -
V gene: TRBV6-4
J gene: TRBJ2-7

CDR3 DNA: TGCAGTGCTAGGATCACCGGGGAGCTGTTTTTT
CDR3 protein: CSARITGELFF
D gene: -
clone size: -
V gene: TRBV20-1
J gene: TRBJ2-2

CDR3 DNA: TGTGCCATCAGTGAACGCCGATCGGGGGGGACACCCCTCCACTTT
CDR3 protein: CAISERRSGGTPLHF
D gene: -
clone size: -
V gene: TRBV10-3
J gene: TRBJ1-6

CDR3 DNA: TGTGCCAGCAGCTGGACAGGGGGCGCAAGGTACAATGAGCAGTTCTTC
CDR3 protein: CASSWTGGARYNEQFF
D gene: TRBD1
clone size: -
V gene: TRBV11-2
J gene: TRBJ2-1

CDR3 DNA: TGTGCCAGCAGCATCGACTCGTACAATGAGCAGTTCTTC
CDR3 protein: CASSIDSYNEQFF
D gene: -
clone size: few
V gene: TRBV9
J gene: TRBJ2-1

CDR3 DNA: TGTGCTTCGTGGGCAGGGAGCTCCTACGAGCAGTACTTC
CDR3 protein: CASWAGSSYEQYF
D gene: -
clone size: -
V gene: TRBV11-2
J gene: TRBJ2-7

CDR3 DNA: TGCAGTGCCCTAGCGGCGGGGGGCTCTAATGAAAAACTGTTTTTT
CDR3 protein: CSALAAGGSNEKLFF
D gene: -
clone size: once
V gene: TRBV20-1
J gene: TRBJ1-4

CDR3 DNA: TGCGCCAGCAGCTTGACAGGGGACACCTACAATGAGCAGTTCTTC
CDR3 protein: CASSLTGDTYNEQFF
D gene: TRBD1
clone size: -
V gene: TRBV5-1
J gene: TRBJ2-1

CDR3 DNA: TGTGCCAGCAGCACTGCAGGAACCTCCTACGAGCAGTACTTC
CDR3 protein: CASSTAGTSYEQYF
D gene: -
clone size: -
V gene: TRBV11-2
J gene: TRBJ2-7

CDR3 DNA: TGTGCCACCAGCAGAACTAGTTTTGGTGCCGAGCAGTTCTTC
CDR3 protein: CATSRTSFGAEQFF
D gene: -
clone size: few
V gene: TRBV15
J gene: TRBJ2-1

CDR3 DNA: TGTGCCAGCAGTGCTACAGGGTACCACGAGCAGTACTTC
CDR3 protein: CASSATGYHEQYF
D gene: -
clone size: -
V gene: TRBV27
J gene: TRBJ2-7

CDR3 DNA: TGTGCCATCAGTGGGACAGGGGCCAACACTGAAGCTTTCTTT
CDR3 protein: CAISGTGANTEAFF
D gene: TRBD1
clone size: -
V gene: TRBV10-3
J gene: TRBJ1-1

CDR3 DNA: TGCAGTGCCCAGGGACAGTTTTACGAGCAGTACTTC
CDR3 protein: CSAQGQFYEQYF
D gene: TRBD1
clone size: once
V gene: TRBV20-1
J gene: TRBJ2-7

CDR3 DNA: TGTGCCAGCAGTTTATCATTAACCGCGGGAGCTTTCTTT
CDR3 protein: CASSLSLTAGAFF
D gene: -
clone size: once
V gene: TRBV27
J gene: TRBJ1-1

CDR3 DNA: TGTGCCAGCAGCTTGCCCACAGTAAGCAGCACAGATACGCAGTATTTT
CDR3 protein: CASSLPTVSSTDTQYF
D gene: -
clone size: -
V gene: TRBV5-5
J gene: TRBJ2-3

CDR3 DNA: TGCGCCAGCAGCCATAGGACAGGGGGGGACAATGAGCAGTTCTTC
CDR3 protein: CASSHRTGGDNEQFF
D gene: TRBD1
clone size: few
V gene: TRBV4-3
J gene: TRBJ2-1

CDR3 DNA: TGCAGAAGCGCAGGGCTCGGGGAGACCCAGTACTTC
CDR3 protein: CRSAGLGETQYF
D gene: -
clone size: -
V gene: TRBV20-1
J gene: TRBJ2-5

CDR3 DNA: TGCAGTGCTGTACGGGACAGGGTAACAGATACGCAGTATTTT
CDR3 protein: CSAVRDRVTDTQYF
D gene: TRBD1
clone size: few
V gene: TRBV20-1
J gene: TRBJ2-3

CDR3 DNA: TGTGCCAGCAGCACTGACAGGGGACTCCACTACGAGCAGTACTTC
CDR3 protein: CASSTDRGLHYEQYF
D gene: TRBD1
clone size: -
V gene: TRBV3-1
J gene: TRBJ2-7

CDR3 DNA: TGTGCCAGCAGCGTAGAGGCTGAGGGCAGAAAGTACAATGAGCAGTTCTTC
CDR3 protein: CASSVEAEGRKYNEQFF
D gene: -
clone size: -
V gene: TRBV9
J gene: TRBJ2-1

CDR3 DNA: TGTGCCAGCAGCTTGGGAGGGACAGGGCATCAGTACTTC
CDR3 protein: CASSLGGTGHQYF
D gene: TRBD1
clone size: -
V gene: TRBV5-6
J gene: TRBJ2-4

CDR3 DNA: TGTGCCAGCAGCCAAGATAAGGCAGGGTTCGACGAGCAGTACTTC
CDR3 protein: CASSQDKAGFDEQYF
D gene: -
clone size: -
V gene: TRBV14
J gene: TRBJ2-7

CDR3 DNA: TGTGCCAGCAGCTTAACGACAGGGCTCCAAGAGACCCAGTACTTC
CDR3 protein: CASSLTTGLQETQYF
D gene: TRBD1
clone size: -
V gene: TRBV11-2
J gene: TRBJ2-5

CDR3 DNA: TGTGCCAGCAGTGTGCGGGACCCCGGGTACAATGAGCAGTTCTTC
CDR3 protein: CASSVRDPGYNEQFF
D gene: -
clone size: few
V gene: TRBV2
J gene: TRBJ2-1

CDR3 DNA: TGTGCCAGCAGCCTTCGGAGGGGAGGGAATCAGCCCCAGCATTTT
CDR3 protein: CASSLRRGGNQPQHF
D gene: -
clone size: -
V gene: TRBV5-6
J gene: TRBJ1-5

CDR3 DNA: TGTGCCAGCAAGGGACTAGCGGGGATTCCAGATACGCAGTATTTT
CDR3 protein: CASKGLAGIPDTQYF
D gene: TRBD2
clone size: few
V gene: TRBV27
J gene: TRBJ2-3

CDR3 DNA: TGTGCCAGCAGTGAAAGACAGGGTGAAGCTTTCTTT
CDR3 protein: CASSERQGEAFF
D gene: TRBD1
clone size: -
V gene: TRBV2
J gene: TRBJ1-1

CDR3 DNA: TGCGCCAGCAGTCAATTATCTGACAGAGTTGATACTAGCACAGATACGCAGTATTTT
CDR3 protein: CASSQLSDRVDTSTDTQYF
D gene: -
clone size: -
V gene: TRBV23-1
J gene: TRBJ2-3

CDR3 DNA: TGTGCCAGCAGGGACAGTGGGTACGAGCAGTACTTC
CDR3 protein: CASRDSGYEQYF
D gene: -
clone size: -
V gene: TRBV2
J gene: TRBJ2-7

CDR3 DNA: TGTGCCAGCAGTGATTCTGAGGGGACAGATACGCAGTATTTT
CDR3 protein: CASSDSEGTDTQYF
D gene: -
clone size: -
V gene: TRBV6-4
J gene: TRBJ2-3

CDR3 DNA: TGTGCCAGCAGCTTAAGCGGGGGGGCCCACAATGAGCAGTTCTTC
CDR3 protein: CASSLSGGAHNEQFF
D gene: TRBD2
clone size: many
V gene: TRBV7-9
J gene: TRBJ2-1

CDR3 DNA: TGCGCCAGCAGCCAAAGTGGCACAGATACGCGGTATTTT
CDR3 protein: CASSQSGTDTRYF
D gene: -
clone size: -
V gene: TRBV4-3
J gene: TRBJ2-3

CDR3 DNA: TGCGCCAGCAGCTTGAGCCGGGACAGGTACCAAGAGACCCAGTACTTC
CDR3 protein: CASSLSRDRYQETQYF
D gene: TRBD1
clone size: -
V gene: TRBV5-1
J gene: TRBJ2-5

CDR3 DNA: TGTGCCACCAGCCGGGCTAGCGGGTACAATGAGCAGTTCTTC
CDR3 protein: CATSRASGYNEQFF
D gene: TRBD2
clone size: -
V gene: TRBV15
J gene: TRBJ2-1

CDR3 DNA: TGTGCCAGCAGCCCGAGGAAGGGACAGGGCGACAATGAGCAGTTCTTC
CDR3 protein: CASSPRKGQGDNEQFF
D gene: TRBD1
clone size: -
V gene: TRBV6-5
J gene: TRBJ2-1

CDR3 DNA: TGTGCCAGCAGCAGCTTGGCGGAGTACCAAGAGACCCAGTACTTC
CDR3 protein: CASSSLAEYQETQYF
D gene: -
clone size: -
V gene: TRBV12-3/TRBV12-4
J gene: TRBJ2-5

CDR3 DNA: TGTGCCAGCAGCCATACGAGCGGGGTTGGGGATGAGCAGTTCTTC
CDR3 protein: CASSHTSGVGDEQFF
D gene: TRBD2
clone size: -
V gene: TRBV6-6
J gene: TRBJ2-1

CDR3 DNA: TGTGCCAGCAGTTTCGGTGGGTACAATCAGCCCCAGCATTTT
CDR3 protein: CASSFGGYNQPQHF
D gene: -
clone size: few
V gene: TRBV12-3/TRBV12-4
J gene: TRBJ1-5

CDR3 DNA: TGTGCCAGCAGCCAGGGAAACAGGCAACCCTATGGCTACACCTTC
CDR3 protein: CASSQGNRQPYGYTF
D gene: -
clone size: -
V gene: TRBV7-2
J gene: TRBJ1-2

CDR3 DNA: TGTGCCAGCAGTAGGGACAGGGGGCATAATACGCAGTATTTT
CDR3 protein: CASSRDRGHNTQYF
D gene: TRBD1
clone size: -
V gene: TRBV6-5
J gene: TRBJ2-3

CDR3 DNA: TGTGCCATCAGTGAGTCGATCCAGGGACAAAATGAAAAACTGTTTTTT
CDR3 protein: CAISESIQGQNEKLFF
D gene: -
clone size: -
V gene: TRBV10-3
J gene: TRBJ1-4

CDR3 DNA: TGTGCCAGCAGACCTATGACAGGGGCGGCTGAGCAGTTCTTC
CDR3 protein: CASRPMTGAAEQFF
D gene: TRBD1
clone size: -
V gene: TRBV6-4
J gene: TRBJ2-1